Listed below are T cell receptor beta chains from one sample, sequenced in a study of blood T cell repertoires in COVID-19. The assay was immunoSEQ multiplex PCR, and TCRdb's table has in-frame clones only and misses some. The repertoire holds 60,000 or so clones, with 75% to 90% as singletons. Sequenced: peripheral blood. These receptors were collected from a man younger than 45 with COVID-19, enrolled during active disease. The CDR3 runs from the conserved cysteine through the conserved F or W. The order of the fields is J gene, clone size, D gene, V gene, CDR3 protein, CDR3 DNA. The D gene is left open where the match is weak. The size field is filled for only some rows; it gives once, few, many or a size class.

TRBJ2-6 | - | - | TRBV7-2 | CASSYQGFGANVLTF | TGTGCCAGCAGCTACCAGGGCTTTGGGGCCAACGTCCTGACTTTC
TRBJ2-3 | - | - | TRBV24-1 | CATSDQRQDPQYF | TGTGCCACCAGTGACCAGCGACAGGACCCGCAGTATTTT
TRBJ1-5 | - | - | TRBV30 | CAWSVGEAQHF | TGTGCCTGGAGTGTTGGAGAGGCCCAGCATTTT
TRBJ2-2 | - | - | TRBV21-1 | CASSSQDRAGTGELFF | TGTGCCAGCAGCTCTCAGGACAGGGCCGGCACCGGGGAGCTGTTTTTT
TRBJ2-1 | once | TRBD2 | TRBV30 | CAWRAGTSGIWGSYNEQFF | TGTGCCTGGAGGGCCGGGACTAGCGGAATTTGGGGCTCCTACAATGAGCAGTTCTTC
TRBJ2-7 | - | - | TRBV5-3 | CARSLGPGDYEQYF | TGTGCCAGAAGCTTGGGCCCAGGGGACTACGAGCAGTACTTC
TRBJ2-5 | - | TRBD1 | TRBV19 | CASSITGTGGGETQYF | TGTGCCAGTAGTATAACCGGGACAGGGGGTGGAGAGACCCAGTACTTC
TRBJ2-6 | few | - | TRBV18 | CASSKQGAGANVLTF | TGTGCCAGCTCAAAGCAGGGTGCTGGGGCCAACGTCCTGACTTTC
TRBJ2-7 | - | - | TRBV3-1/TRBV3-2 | CASSQGQGFEQYF | TGTGCCAGCAGCCAAGGGCAGGGTTTCGAGCAGTACTTC
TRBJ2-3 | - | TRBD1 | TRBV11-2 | CASISDRASTDTQYF | TGTGCCAGCATTTCTGACAGGGCGAGCACAGATACGCAGTATTTT
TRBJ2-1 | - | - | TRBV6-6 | CASSYSMRLNVHEQFF | TGTGCCAGCAGTTACTCGATGCGATTAAATGTTCATGAGCAGTTCTTC
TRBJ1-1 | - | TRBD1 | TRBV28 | CASSLWTGRSVAFF | TGTGCCAGCAGTTTATGGACAGGGAGATCCGTAGCTTTCTTT
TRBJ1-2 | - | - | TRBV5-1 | CASSQGSDLGGYTF | TGCGCCAGCAGCCAGGGTTCCGATCTTGGGGGCTACACCTTC
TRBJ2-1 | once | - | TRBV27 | CASSLSSGSYNEQFF | TGTGCCAGCAGTTTATCAAGCGGATCCTACAATGAGCAGTTCTTC
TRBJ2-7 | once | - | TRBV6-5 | CATWGRDFSYEQYF | TGTGCCACATGGGGCCGGGACTTCTCCTACGAGCAGTACTTC
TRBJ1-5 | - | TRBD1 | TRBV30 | CAWSKGAGNQPQHF | TGTGCCTGGAGTAAGGGGGCCGGGAATCAGCCCCAGCATTTT
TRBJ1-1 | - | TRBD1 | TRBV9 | CASSGQGRTEAFF | TGTGCCAGCAGCGGACAGGGTCGGACTGAAGCTTTCTTT
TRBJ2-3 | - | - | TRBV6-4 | CASSDSEGIKQYF | TGTGCCAGCAGTGACTCTGAGGGAATTAAGCAGTATTTT
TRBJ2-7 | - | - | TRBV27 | CASSLFPSPYEQYF | TGTGCCAGCAGTTTATTCCCGTCCCCCTACGAGCAGTACTTC
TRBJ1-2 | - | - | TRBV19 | CASSPQGGYGYTF | TGTGCCAGTAGCCCTCAGGGAGGGTATGGCTACACCTTC
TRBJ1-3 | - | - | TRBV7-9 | CASSKRLSASGNTIYF | TGTGCCAGCAGCAAGCGGCTGTCAGCCTCTGGAAACACCATATATTTT
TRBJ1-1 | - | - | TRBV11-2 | CASSLDGNTEAFF | TGTGCCAGCAGCTTAGACGGGAACACTGAAGCTTTCTTT
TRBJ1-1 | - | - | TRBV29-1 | CSVRTASNTEAFF | TGCAGCGTGAGGACAGCTTCGAACACTGAAGCTTTCTTT
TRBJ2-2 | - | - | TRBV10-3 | CAKADSNTGELFF | TGTGCCAAAGCGGACTCTAACACCGGGGAGCTGTTTTTT
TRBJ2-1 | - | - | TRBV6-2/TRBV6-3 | CASSYLGGPYNEQFF | TGTGCCAGCAGTTACCTCGGGGGGCCCTACAATGAGCAGTTCTTC
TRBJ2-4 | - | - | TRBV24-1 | CATSAFNIQYF | TGTGCCACCAGTGCCTTCAACATTCAGTACTTC
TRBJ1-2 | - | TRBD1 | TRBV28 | CASSALDRGFPSFPGYTF | TGTGCCAGCAGTGCTCTCGACAGGGGGTTCCCTTCTTTCCCTGGCTACACCTTC
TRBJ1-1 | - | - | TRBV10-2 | CASSENYKNTEAFF | TGCGCCAGCAGTGAAAACTACAAGAACACTGAAGCTTTCTTT
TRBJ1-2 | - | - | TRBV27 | CASSPGIAYGYTF | TGTGCCAGCAGTCCAGGGATTGCCTATGGCTACACCTTC
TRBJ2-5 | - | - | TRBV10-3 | CAIKGQGGPLETQYF | TGTGCCATTAAAGGACAAGGAGGGCCGTTGGAGACCCAGTACTTC
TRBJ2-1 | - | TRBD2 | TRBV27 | CASRRGTSGNNEQFF | TGTGCCAGCAGGCGAGGGACTAGCGGTAACAATGAGCAGTTCTTC
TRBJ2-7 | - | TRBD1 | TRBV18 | CASSHRDRGTHEQYF | TGTGCCAGCTCCCACCGGGACAGGGGTACCCACGAGCAGTACTTC
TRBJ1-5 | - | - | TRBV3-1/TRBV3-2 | CASSGPNQPQHF | TGTGCCAGCAGCGGCCCTAATCAGCCCCAGCATTTT
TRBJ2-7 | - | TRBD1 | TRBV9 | CASSVGQGGYEQYF | TGTGCCAGCAGCGTGGGACAGGGAGGCTACGAGCAGTACTTC
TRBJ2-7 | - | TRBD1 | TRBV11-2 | CASSTLDRRSYEQYF | TGTGCCAGCAGCACCTTGGACAGGCGCTCCTACGAGCAGTACTTC
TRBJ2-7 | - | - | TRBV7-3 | CASSPGNPGLAYEQYF | TGTGCCAGCAGCCCAGGAAACCCGGGACTGGCCTACGAGCAGTACTTC
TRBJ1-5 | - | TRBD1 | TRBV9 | CASSVGGQAREPQHF | TGTGCCAGCAGCGTAGGTGGACAGGCTCGGGAGCCCCAGCATTTT
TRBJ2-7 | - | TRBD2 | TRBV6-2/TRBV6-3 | CASSPLAKQYF | TGTGCCAGCAGTCCACTAGCGAAGCAGTACTTC
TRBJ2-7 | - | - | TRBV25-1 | CASSSLGKQYF | TGTGCCAGCAGTTCCCTCGGGAAGCAGTACTTC
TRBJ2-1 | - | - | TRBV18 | CASSPPMGTPNYNEQFF | TGTGCCAGCTCACCACCGATGGGGACTCCCAACTACAATGAGCAGTTCTTC
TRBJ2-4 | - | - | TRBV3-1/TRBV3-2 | CASSPKFATRGDKNIQYF | TGTGCCAGCAGCCCGAAATTCGCGACTAGAGGTGATAAAAACATTCAGTACTTC
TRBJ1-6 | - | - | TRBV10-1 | CASSDRVSPLHF | TGCGCCAGCAGTGACAGGGTTTCACCCCTCCACTTT
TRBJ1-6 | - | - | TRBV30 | CAWSIRDTLHF | TGTGCCTGGAGTATCCGGGACACCCTCCACTTT
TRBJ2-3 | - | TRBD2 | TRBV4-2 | CASSHGRTSGFFYTQYF | TGTGCCAGCAGCCACGGTCGGACTAGCGGGTTCTTCTATACGCAGTATTTT
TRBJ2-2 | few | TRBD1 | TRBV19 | CATAGTGYTGELFF | TGTGCCACCGCCGGGACAGGGTACACCGGGGAGCTGTTTTTT
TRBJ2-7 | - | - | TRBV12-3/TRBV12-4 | CASRDAGDYEQYF | TGTGCCAGCAGGGACGCAGGGGACTACGAGCAGTACTTC
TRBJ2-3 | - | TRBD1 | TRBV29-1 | CSAGRTGGFVTDTQYF | TGCAGCGCTGGCCGGACAGGGGGCTTTGTGACAGATACGCAGTATTTT
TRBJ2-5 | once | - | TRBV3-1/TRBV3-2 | CASSQKFGETQYF | TGTGCCAGCAGCCAAAAGTTCGGAGAGACCCAGTACTTC
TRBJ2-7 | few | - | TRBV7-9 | CASSSTEDYEQYF | TGTGCCAGCAGTAGTACAGAAGATTACGAGCAGTACTTC
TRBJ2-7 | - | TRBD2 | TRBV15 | CATSRGAGGPYEQYF | TGTGCCACCAGCAGGGGGGCGGGAGGGCCCTACGAGCAGTACTTC
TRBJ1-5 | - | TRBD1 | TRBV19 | CASSMSPGQSTGGNQPQHF | TGTGCCAGTAGTATGTCCCCGGGACAGAGTACGGGCGGCAATCAGCCCCAGCATTTT
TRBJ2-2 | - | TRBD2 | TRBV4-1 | CASSQDGSSGRRDGELFF | TGCGCCAGCAGCCAAGATGGCTCATCCGGGAGGAGGGACGGGGAGCTGTTTTTT
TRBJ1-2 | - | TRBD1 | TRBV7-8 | CASSLVPRTGLGYGYTF | TGTGCCAGCAGCTTAGTCCCCCGGACAGGGCTTGGCTATGGCTACACCTTC
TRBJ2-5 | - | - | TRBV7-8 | CASSLMQRGQETQYF | TGTGCCAGCAGCTTAATGCAGCGCGGACAAGAGACCCAGTACTTC
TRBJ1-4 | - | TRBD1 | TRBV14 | CASSQWDRDEKLFF | TGTGCCAGCAGCCAATGGGACAGAGATGAAAAACTGTTTTTT
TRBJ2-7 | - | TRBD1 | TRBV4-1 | CASSQGQGAGYEQYF | TGCGCCAGCAGCCAGGGACAGGGGGCTGGGTACGAGCAGTACTTC
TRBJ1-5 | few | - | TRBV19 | CASSISQPTRADKSNQPQHF | TGTGCCAGTAGTATAAGCCAACCAACCAGGGCGGATAAGAGCAATCAGCCCCAGCATTTT
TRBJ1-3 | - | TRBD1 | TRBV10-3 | CAIRRTGGDASGNTIYF | TGTGCCATCAGGAGGACAGGGGGAGACGCGAGTGGAAACACCATATATTTT
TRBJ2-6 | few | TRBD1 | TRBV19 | CARYRDRGRRDVLSGANVLTF | TGTGCCCGATACCGGGACAGGGGGCGCAGGGACGTGTTGTCTGGGGCCAACGTCCTGACTTTC
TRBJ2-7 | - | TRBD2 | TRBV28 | CASRPTSGSYEQYF | TGTGCCAGCAGGCCGACTAGCGGGAGCTACGAGCAGTACTTC